The entry below gives a single T cell receptor beta chain sequence along with its context. The length of the CDR3 is 16 residues. V lost 3 bases and J 13 bases, leaving 22 bases between the germline ends. From germline, CDR1 is LGHDT and CDR2 YNNKEL (reference sequence). This sample was included in a study of blood T cell repertoires in COVID-19. About the study: Sites in the United States, Italy and Spain provided acute and convalescent COVID-19 samples. T cells, B-cell-depleted T cells, or PBMCs provided the cDNA or gDNA that served as material.

Methods used by the authors: Researchers report that nucleated cell counts were estimated from reference gene primer amplification. Sequenced by immunoSEQ multiplex PCR; TCRdb stores in-frame clones only, minus some. V, J and clone size are those of that table, while D and trimming were read from the DNA. The sample contains 130,000 to 150,000 clones, over 70% of which appear only once. This clonotype was obtained from a woman aged 60-75 years with acute or convalescent COVID-19. Sequencing was performed on peripheral blood. The genes are TRBV3-1 (or the pseudogene TRBV3-2) and TRBJ1-6; a weak D match, TRBD1 (5 bases). The DNA of the CDR3 is TGTGCCAGCAGCCAGGACAAGCTGACAGTGCCGTCGCCCCTCCACTTT. It encodes CASSQDKLTVPSPLHF.